This T cell receptor (beta chain) is from a study of PD-L1 blockade in urothelial cancer (dated by TCRdb to 2016 to 2017). Background on the whole study: All patients started therapy in the mid-2010s and received atezolizumab 1,200 mg intravenously every 3 weeks. About 90% of the roughly 29 patients were identified as males with urothelial cancer of bladder origin, and a prior smoking history was reported by 18 of 29 patients. Patients had an ECOG performance status of 0 or 1 and had received between 0 and 3 prior chemotherapy regimens. Blood samples were analyzed at two time points: 3 weeks after treatment start (second dose) and 6 weeks after treatment start. Blood samples gave median yields of around 140,000 T cells and tens of thousands of unique TCRs, along with a median clonality of roughly 0.08. The study, an exploratory multi-omic analysis, examined somatic, immune and clinical correlates of response to PD-L1 blockade with atezolizumab in urothelial cancer. TCR sequencing covered pretreatment tumor samples and matched, serially collected peripheral blood taken before and after atezolizumab treatment. Progression-free survival longer than 6 months counted as durable clinical benefit, and TCR features were additionally tested against both progression-free and overall survival. In the same patients, whole exome sequencing and RNA sequencing of pretreatment tumors were performed in addition to TCR sequencing. Durable clinical benefit was achieved by nine patients and was not achieved by 20 patients. Around 29 patients had pretreatment blood TCR-seq, roughly 24 had at least one posttreatment blood collection, and roughly 24 had tumor TCR-seq.

The germline V gene provides CDR1 SGHVS and CDR2 FQNEAQ. CDR3 length: 15 amino acids, cysteine to phenylalanine. CDR3 DNA is the only sequence kept; it has 45 bases, read in frame from the first base. V loses 5 bases, J loses 2 bases, and the germline ends lie 16 bases apart. Synthetic TCR analog templates were spiked into each PCR to estimate absolute template abundance from read counts. The immunoSEQ assay was used to amplify TCRbeta CDR3 regions from genomic DNA with bias-controlled V and J gene primers. Sequencing of rearranged TCRbeta segments was done at approximately 20X coverage. Regarding the original processing steps: Sequencing errors were corrected by clustering and CDR3s were annotated against IMGT to assign V, D and J genes. Out-of-frame and stop-codon sequences were excluded, and only productive TCRbeta rearrangements were used in downstream analyses. Clonality was calculated as one minus the Shannon entropy normalized by the log of the number of unique productive sequences. Fisher's exact test with Benjamini-Hochberg correction, at a threshold of adjusted p below 0.01, was used to find clones that differed between time points or between blood and tumor. The immuneACCESS repertoire file appears here via TCRdb, limited to in-frame rearrangements. These files lack a portion of the clones; in checked studies, under half of the deficit traces to unresolved V genes, and the cause of the others is not known. That table supplies the V and J calls and clone size; D and trimming were determined from the DNA. The sample data list 45,000 to 65,000 clones, and around 86% of these were observed just once. The ten top clones hold 15% to 19% of the sample.

This clone was counted only a few times. No cognate antigen has been identified for it. Base-call qualities are not available, and no considerably larger clone is one nucleotide away. In the paper's terms, the time point label means: pretreatment peripheral blood. A cohort of about 27 patients with locally advanced or metastatic urothelial carcinoma, treated at Memorial Sloan Kettering on a trial protocol, was included. Peripheral blood mononuclear cells were collected pretreatment and during treatment, with between 1 and 8 total time points obtained per patient. The Qiagen DNeasy Blood extraction kit was used to purify genomic DNA from total PBMCs and from tumor samples. Collected pretreatment and during treatment, PBMCs were isolated and stored as previously described. General findings and caveats noted by the study authors: Improved progression-free and overall survival was found to be associated with pretreatment peripheral blood TCR clonality below the median. Because of the small sample size (n ≈ 29) and the many exploratory analyses performed, the results are intended to be regarded as hypothesis-generating. Patients with durable benefit showed greater expansion of tumor-associated TCR clones in peripheral blood 3 weeks after starting treatment (n of about 22, p = 0.022).

This sequence uses TRBV7-8 and TRBJ2-7; possibly the D gene is TRBD1, per 6 matching bases. Material: PBMCs, obtained around atezolizumab (anti-PD-L1) treatment. This TCR came from a man in his 70s with urothelial cancer. The CDR3 region reads CASSQRTVNPYEQYF. The nucleotide sequence is given as TGTGCCAGCAGCCAGAGGACAGTTAATCCCTACGAGCAGTACTTC.